Described below is a single T cell receptor beta chain sequence and its context. What it binds is unknown. The source of the sample is a study of cytomegalovirus exposure and HLA in healthy donors. Sequencing used immunoSEQ multiplex PCR; TCRdb keeps in-frame clones, though not all of them. The data hold about 100,000 clones, with just under 95% observed a single time. Study-wide results and caveats: The study listed some 160 cytomegalovirus-associated TCR beta chains.

The sequencing input was PBMCs. The clonotype was recovered from a woman under 30 in good health and CMV-seronegative.

The CDR3 spells CATDRDRDYEQYF. In nucleotides, the CDR3 is TGTGCCACTGACCGGGACAGGGACTACGAGCAGTACTTC. The V and J genes are TRBV9 and TRBJ2-7, with TRBD1 matching over 9 bases. Germline V gene sequence: CDR1 SGDLS, CDR2 YYNGEE. CDR3 size: 13 residues. Trimming at V came to 9 bases and at J to 3 bases, leaving 7 bases not matched to a gene.